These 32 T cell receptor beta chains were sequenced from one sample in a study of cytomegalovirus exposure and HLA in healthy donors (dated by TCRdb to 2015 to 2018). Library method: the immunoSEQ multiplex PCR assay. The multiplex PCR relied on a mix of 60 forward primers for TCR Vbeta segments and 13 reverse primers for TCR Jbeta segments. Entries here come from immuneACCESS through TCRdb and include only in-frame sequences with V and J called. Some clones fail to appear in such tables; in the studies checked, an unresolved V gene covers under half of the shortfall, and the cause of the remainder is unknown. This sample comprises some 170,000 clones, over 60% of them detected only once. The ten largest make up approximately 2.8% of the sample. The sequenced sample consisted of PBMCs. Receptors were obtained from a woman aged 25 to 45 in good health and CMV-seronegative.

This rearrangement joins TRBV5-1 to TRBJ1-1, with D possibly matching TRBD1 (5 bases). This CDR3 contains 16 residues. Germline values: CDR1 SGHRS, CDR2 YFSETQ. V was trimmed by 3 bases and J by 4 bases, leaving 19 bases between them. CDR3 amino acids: CASSSLPLGQVTEAFF. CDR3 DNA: TGCGCCAGCAGCTCCCTCCCGCTGGGGCAGGTCACTGAAGCTTTCTTT.

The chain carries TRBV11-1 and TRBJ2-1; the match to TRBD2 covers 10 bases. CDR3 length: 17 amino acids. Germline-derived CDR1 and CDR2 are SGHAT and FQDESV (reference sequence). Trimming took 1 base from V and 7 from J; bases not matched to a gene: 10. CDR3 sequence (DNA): TGTGCCAGCAGCTTAGGGGCTAGCGGGGGCCCCCTTAATGAGCAGTTCTTC. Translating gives CASSLGASGGPLNEQFF.

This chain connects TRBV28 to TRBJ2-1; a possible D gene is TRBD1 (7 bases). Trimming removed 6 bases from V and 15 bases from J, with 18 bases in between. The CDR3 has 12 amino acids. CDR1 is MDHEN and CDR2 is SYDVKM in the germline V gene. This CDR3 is CASSPAGTDRFF. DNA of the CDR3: TGTGCCAGCAGCCCCGCGGGGACAGACCGGTTCTTC.

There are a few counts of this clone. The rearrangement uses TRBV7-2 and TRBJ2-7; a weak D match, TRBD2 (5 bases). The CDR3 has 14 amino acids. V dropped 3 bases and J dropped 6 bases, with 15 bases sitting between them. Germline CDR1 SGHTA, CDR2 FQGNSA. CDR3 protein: CASSLDLASREQYF. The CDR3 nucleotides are TGTGCCAGCAGCTTGGACCTAGCTTCTCGCGAGCAGTACTTC. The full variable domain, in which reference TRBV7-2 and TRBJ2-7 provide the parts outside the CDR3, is GAGVSQSPSNKVTEKGKDVELRCDPISGHTALYWYRQSLGQGLEFLIYFQGNSAPDKSGLPSDRFSAERTGGSVSTLTIQRTQQEDSAVYLCASSLDLASREQYFGPGTRLTVT.

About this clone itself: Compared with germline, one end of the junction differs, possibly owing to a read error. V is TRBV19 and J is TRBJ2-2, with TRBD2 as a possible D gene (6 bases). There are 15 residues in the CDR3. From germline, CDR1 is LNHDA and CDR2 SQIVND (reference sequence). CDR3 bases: TGTGCCAGTAGTCTAGACGGGAGTGGCACCGGGGAGCTGTTTTTT. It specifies CASSLDGSGTGELFF.

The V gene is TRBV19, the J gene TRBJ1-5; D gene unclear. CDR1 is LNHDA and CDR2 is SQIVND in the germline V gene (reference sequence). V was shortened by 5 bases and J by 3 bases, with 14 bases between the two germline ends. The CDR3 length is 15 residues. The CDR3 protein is CASSPLAENNQPQHF. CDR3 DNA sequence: TGTGCCAGTAGTCCCCTCGCAGAAAACAATCAGCCCCAGCATTTT.

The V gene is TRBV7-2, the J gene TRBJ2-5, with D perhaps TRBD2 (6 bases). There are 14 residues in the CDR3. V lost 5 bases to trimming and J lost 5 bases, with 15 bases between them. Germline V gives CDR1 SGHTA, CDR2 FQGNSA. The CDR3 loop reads CASSHQSGGETQYF. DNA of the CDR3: TGTGCCAGCAGCCACCAGTCTGGGGGGGAGACCCAGTACTTC.

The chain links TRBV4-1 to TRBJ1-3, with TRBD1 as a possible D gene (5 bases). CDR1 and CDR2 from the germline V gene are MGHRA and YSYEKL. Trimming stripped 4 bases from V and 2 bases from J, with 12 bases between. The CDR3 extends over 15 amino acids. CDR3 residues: CASSLQVFPGNTIYF. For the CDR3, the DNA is TGCGCCAGCAGCCTACAGGTTTTTCCTGGAAACACCATATATTTT.

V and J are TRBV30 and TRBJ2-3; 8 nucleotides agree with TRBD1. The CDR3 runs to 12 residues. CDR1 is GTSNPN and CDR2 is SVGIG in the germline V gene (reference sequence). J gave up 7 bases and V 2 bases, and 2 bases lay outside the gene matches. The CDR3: CAWSTGGNTQYF. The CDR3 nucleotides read TGTGCCTGGAGTACAGGGGGTAATACGCAGTATTTT.

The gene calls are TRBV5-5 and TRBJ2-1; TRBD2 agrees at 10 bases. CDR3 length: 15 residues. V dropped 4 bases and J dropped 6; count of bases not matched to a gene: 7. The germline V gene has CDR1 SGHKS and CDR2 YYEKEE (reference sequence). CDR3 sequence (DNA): TGTGCCAGCAGCAAGAGCGGGAGGGCCATCAATGAGCAGTTCTTC. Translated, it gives CASSKSGRAINEQFF. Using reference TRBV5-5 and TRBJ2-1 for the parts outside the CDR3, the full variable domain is DAGVTQSPTHLIKTRGQQVTLRCSPISGHKSVSWYQQVLGQGPQFIFQYYEKEERGRGNFPDRFSARQFPNYSSELNVNALLLGDSALYLCASSKSGRAINEQFFGPGTRLTVL.

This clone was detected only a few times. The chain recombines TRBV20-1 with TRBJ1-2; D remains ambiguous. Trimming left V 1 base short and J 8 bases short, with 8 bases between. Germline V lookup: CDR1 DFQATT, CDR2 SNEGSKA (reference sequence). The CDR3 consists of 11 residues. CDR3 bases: TGCAGTGCTAGAGGCATTGAGGGCTACACCTTC. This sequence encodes CSARGIEGYTF.

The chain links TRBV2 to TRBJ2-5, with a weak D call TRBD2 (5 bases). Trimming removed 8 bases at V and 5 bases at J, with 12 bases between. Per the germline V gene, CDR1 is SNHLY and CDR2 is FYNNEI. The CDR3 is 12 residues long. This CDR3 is CASCGGLETQYF. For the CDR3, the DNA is TGTGCCAGCTGCGGAGGTTTGGAGACCCAGTACTTC.

The CDR3 DNA reads TGTGCCAGCAAGGGGGGGGCGAACACCGGGGAGCTGTTTTTT. It specifies CASKGGANTGELFF. The chain is built from TRBV7-3 and TRBJ2-2, with D tentatively TRBD2 (7 bases). CDR3 length: 14 residues. Deletions cut 7 bases from V and 0 bases from J, with 9 bases between. Looked up from germline, CDR1 is SGHTA and CDR2 is FQGTGA. Based on the CDR3 plus reference TRBV7-3 and TRBJ2-2, the full variable domain is GAGVSQTPSNKVTEKGKYVELRCDPISGHTALYWYRQSLGQGPEFLIYFQGTGAADDSGLPNDRFFAVRPEGSVSTLKIQRTERGDSAVYLCASKGGANTGELFFGEGSRLTVL.

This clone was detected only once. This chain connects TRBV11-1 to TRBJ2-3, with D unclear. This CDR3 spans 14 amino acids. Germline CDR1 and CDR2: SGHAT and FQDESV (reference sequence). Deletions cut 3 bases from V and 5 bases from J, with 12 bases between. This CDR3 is CASSFSEVVDTQYF. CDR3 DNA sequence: TGTGCCAGCAGCTTCAGCGAGGTTGTAGATACGCAGTATTTT.

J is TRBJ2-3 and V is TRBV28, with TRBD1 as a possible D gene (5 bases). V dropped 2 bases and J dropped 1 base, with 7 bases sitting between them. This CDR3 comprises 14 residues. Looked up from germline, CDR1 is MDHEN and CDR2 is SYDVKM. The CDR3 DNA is TGTGCCAGCAGTTTACAGGGTGGCACAGATACGCAGTATTTT. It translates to CASSLQGGTDTQYF.

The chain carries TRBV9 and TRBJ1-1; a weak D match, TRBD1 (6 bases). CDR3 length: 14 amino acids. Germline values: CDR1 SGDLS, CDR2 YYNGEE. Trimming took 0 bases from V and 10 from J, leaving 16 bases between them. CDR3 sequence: CASSVGSGAVLAFF. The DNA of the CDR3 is TGTGCCAGCAGCGTAGGGTCAGGGGCGGTGTTAGCTTTCTTT.

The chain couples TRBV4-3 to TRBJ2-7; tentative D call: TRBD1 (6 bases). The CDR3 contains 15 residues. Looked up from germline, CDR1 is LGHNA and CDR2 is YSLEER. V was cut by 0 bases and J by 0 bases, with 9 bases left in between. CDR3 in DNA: TGCGCCAGCAGCCAAGATAGGGGGAGCTCCTACGAGCAGTACTTC. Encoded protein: CASSQDRGSSYEQYF.

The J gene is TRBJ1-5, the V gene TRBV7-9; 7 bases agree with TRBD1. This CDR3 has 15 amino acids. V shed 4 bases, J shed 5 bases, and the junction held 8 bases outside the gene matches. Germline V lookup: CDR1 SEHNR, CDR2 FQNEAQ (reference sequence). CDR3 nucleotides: TGTGCCAGCAGCTCCGCGGGAGGGGGCGATCAGCCCCAGCATTTT. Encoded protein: CASSSAGGGDQPQHF.

CDR3 loop: CASSQELSNSPLHF. DNA for the CDR3: TGCGCCAGCAGCCAAGAACTCTCTAATTCACCCCTCCACTTT. V is TRBV4-1 and J is TRBJ1-6, with D hard to call. Germline CDR1 is MGHRA and CDR2 is YSYEKL. Trimming shortened V by 0 bases and J by 6 bases, and 6 bases separated the two germline ends. The CDR3 loop spans 14 amino acids.

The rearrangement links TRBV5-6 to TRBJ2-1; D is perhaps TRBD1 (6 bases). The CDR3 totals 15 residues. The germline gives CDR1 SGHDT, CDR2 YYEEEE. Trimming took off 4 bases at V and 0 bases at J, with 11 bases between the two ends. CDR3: CASSNRASSYNEQFF. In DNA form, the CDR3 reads TGTGCCAGCAGCAACAGGGCCAGCTCCTACAATGAGCAGTTCTTC.

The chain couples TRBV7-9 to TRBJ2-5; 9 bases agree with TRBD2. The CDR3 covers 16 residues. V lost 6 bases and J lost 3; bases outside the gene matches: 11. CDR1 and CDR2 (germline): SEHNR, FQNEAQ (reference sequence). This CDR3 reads CASRTGTSLPKETQYF. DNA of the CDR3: TGTGCCAGCAGAACCGGGACTAGCCTGCCCAAAGAGACCCAGTACTTC.

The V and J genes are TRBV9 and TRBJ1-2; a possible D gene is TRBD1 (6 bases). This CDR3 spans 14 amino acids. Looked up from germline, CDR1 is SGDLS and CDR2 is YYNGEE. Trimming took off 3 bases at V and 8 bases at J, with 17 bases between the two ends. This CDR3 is CASSAGQWPEGYTF. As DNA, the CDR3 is TGTGCCAGCAGCGCAGGACAGTGGCCTGAGGGCTACACCTTC.

The CDR3 region has the DNA TGTGCCAGCAGTGACGGTAACCTCTACAATGAGCAGTTCTTC. It codes for CASSDGNLYNEQFF. The rearrangement links TRBV6-1 to TRBJ2-1; D gene ambiguous. In germline, CDR1 is MNHNS, CDR2 SASEGT. This CDR3 has 14 residues. V lost 3 bases and J 3 bases, leaving 9 bases between the germline ends.

The DNA of the CDR3 is TGTGCCAGCAGTACCCCTCCCCCGGGAGGGCCGTTAGATACGCAGTATTTT. Residues: CASSTPPPGGPLDTQYF. The chain joins TRBV27 to TRBJ2-3; 8 bases align to TRBD2. J was trimmed by 5 bases and V by 5 bases; bases with no gene match: 15. The CDR3 sequence is 17 residues long. Germline loops: CDR1 MNHEY, CDR2 SMNVEV (reference sequence).

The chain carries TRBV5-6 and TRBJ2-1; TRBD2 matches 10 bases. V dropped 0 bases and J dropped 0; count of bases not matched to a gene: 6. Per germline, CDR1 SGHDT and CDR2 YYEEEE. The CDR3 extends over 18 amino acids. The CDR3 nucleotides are TGTGCCAGCAGCTTGGGGGCTAGCGGGAGTAGCTCCTACAATGAGCAGTTCTTC. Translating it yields CASSLGASGSSSYNEQFF.

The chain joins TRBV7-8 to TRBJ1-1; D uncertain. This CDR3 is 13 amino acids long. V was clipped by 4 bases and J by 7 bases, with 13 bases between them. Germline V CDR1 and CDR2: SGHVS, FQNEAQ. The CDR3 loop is CASSYQEAVEAFF. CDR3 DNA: TGTGCCAGCAGCTACCAGGAGGCAGTTGAAGCTTTCTTT. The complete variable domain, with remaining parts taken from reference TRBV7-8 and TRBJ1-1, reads GAGVSQSPRYKVAKRGQDVALRCDPISGHVSLFWYQQALGQGPEFLTYFQNEAQLDKSGLPSDRFFAERPEGSVSTLKIQRTQQEDSAVYLCASSYQEAVEAFFGQGTRLTVV.

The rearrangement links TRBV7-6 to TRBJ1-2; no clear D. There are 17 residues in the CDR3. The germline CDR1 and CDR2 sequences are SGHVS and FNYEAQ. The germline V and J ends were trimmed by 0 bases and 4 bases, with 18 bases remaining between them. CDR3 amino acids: CASSLAAGLTSTYGYTF. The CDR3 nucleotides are TGTGCCAGCAGCTTAGCGGCTGGACTGACGAGTACCTATGGCTACACCTTC.

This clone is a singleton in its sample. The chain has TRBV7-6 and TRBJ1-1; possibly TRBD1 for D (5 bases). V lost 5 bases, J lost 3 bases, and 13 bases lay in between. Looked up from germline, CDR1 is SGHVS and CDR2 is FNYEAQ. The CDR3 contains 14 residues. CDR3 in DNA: TGTGCCAGCAGCACCCCGACAGCCCACACTGAAGCTTTCTTT. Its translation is CASSTPTAHTEAFF. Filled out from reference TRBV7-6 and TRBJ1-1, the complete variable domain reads GAGVSQSPRYKVTKRGQDVALRCDPISGHVSLYWYRQALGQGPEFLTYFNYEAQQDKSGLPNDRFSAERPEGSISTLTIQRTEQRDSAMYRCASSTPTAHTEAFFGQGTRLTVV.

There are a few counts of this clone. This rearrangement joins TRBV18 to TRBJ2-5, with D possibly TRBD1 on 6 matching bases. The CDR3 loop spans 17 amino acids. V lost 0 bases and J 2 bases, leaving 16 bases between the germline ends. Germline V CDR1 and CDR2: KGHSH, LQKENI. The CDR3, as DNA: TGTGCCAGCTCACCACCGTCGGCCCAAAGGGGGCAAGAGACCCAGTACTTC. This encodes CASSPPSAQRGQETQYF. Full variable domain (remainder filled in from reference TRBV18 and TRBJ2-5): NAGVMQNPRHLVRRRGQEARLRCSPMKGHSHVYWYRQLPEEGLKFMVYLQKENIIDESGMPKERFSAEFPKEGPSILRIQQVVRGDSAAYFCASSPPSAQRGQETQYFGPGTRLLVL.

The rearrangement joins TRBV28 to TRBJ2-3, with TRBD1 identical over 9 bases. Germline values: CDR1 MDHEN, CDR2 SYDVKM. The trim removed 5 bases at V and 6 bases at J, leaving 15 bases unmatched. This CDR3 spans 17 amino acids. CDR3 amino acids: CASSGFGQGKRGDTQYF. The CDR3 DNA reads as TGTGCCAGCAGTGGGTTCGGACAGGGGAAGAGGGGTGATACGCAGTATTTT. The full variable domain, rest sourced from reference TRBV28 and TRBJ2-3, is DVKVTQSSRYLVKRTGEKVFLECVQDMDHENMFWYRQDPGLGLRLIYFSYDVKMKEKGDIPEGYSVSREKKERFSLILESASTNQTSMYLCASSGFGQGKRGDTQYFGPGTRLTVL.

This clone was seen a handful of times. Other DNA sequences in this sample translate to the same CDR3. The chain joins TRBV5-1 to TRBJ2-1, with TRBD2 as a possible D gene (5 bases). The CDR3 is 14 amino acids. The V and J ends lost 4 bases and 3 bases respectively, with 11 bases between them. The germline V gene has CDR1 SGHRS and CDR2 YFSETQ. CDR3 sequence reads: CASSPSGGYNEQFF. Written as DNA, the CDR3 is TGCGCCAGCAGCCCCTCCGGAGGCTACAATGAGCAGTTCTTC.

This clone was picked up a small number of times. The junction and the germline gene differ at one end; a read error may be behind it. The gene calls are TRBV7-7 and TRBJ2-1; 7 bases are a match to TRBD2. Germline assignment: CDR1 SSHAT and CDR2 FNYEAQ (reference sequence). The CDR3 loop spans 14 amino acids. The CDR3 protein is CASSPGLVYNEQFF. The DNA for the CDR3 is TGTGCTAGCAGCCCCGGACTAGTCTACAATGAGCAGTTCTTC.